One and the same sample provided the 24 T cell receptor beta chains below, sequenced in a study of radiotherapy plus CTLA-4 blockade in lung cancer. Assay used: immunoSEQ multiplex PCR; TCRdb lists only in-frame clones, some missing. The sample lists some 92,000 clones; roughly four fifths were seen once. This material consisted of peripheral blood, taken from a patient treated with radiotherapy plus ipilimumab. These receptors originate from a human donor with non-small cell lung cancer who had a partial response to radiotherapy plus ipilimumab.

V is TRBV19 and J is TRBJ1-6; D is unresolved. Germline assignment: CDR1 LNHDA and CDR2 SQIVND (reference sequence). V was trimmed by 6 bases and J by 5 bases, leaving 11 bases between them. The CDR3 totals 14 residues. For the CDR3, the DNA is TGTGCCAGTAGGAGGGCGGATAATAATTCACCCCTCCACTTT. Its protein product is CASRRADNNSPLHF. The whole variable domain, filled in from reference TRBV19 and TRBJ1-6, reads DGGITQSPKYLFRKEGQNVTLSCEQNLNHDAMYWYRQDPGQGLRLIYYSQIVNDFQKGDIAEGYSVSREKKESFPLTVTSAQKNPTAFYLCASRRADNNSPLHFGNGTRLTVT.

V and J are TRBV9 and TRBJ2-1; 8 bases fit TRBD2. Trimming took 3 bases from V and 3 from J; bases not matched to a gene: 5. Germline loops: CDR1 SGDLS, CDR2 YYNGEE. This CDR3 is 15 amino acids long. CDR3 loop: CASSASGYSYNEQFF. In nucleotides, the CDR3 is TGTGCCAGCAGCGCTAGCGGGTATAGCTACAATGAGCAGTTCTTC. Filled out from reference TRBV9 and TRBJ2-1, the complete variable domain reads DSGVTQTPKHLITATGQRVTLRCSPRSGDLSVYWYQQSLDQGLQFLIQYYNGEERAKGNILERFSAQQFPDLHSELNLSSLELGDSALYFCASSASGYSYNEQFFGPGTRLTVL.

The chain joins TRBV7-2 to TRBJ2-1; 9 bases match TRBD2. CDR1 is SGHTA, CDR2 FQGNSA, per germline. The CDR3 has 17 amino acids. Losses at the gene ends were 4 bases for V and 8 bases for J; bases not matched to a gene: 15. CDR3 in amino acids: CASSSARSGGPGDEQFF. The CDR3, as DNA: TGTGCCAGCAGCTCAGCCCGTAGCGGGGGTCCGGGGGATGAGCAGTTCTTC. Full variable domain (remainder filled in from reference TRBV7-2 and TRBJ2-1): GAGVSQSPSNKVTEKGKDVELRCDPISGHTALYWYRQSLGQGLEFLIYFQGNSAPDKSGLPSDRFSAERTGGSVSTLTIQRTQQEDSAVYLCASSSARSGGPGDEQFFGPGTRLTVL.

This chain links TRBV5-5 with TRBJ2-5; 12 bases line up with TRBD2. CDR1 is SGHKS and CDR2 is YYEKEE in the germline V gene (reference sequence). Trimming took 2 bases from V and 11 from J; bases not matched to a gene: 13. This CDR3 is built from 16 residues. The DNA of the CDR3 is TGTGCCAGCAGCTTCACTAGCGGGAGGTCCGGGGGGGAGCAGTACTTC. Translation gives CASSFTSGRSGGEQYF.

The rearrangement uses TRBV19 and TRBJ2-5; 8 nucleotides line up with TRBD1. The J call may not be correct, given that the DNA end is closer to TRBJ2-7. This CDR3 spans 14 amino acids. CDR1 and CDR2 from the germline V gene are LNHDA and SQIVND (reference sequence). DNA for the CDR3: TGTGCCAGTAGTGGACAGGGCCGGTTATACGAGCAGTACTTC. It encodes CASSGQGRLYEQYF.

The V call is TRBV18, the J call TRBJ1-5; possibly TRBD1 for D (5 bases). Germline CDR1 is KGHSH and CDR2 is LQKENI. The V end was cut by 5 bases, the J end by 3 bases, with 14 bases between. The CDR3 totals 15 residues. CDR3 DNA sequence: TGTGCCAGCTCATCCACCTCAGGGTACAATCAGCCCCAGCATTTT. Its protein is CASSSTSGYNQPQHF.

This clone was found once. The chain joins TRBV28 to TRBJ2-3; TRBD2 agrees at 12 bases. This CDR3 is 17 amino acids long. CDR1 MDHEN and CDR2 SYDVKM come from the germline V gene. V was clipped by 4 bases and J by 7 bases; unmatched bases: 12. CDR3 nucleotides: TGTGCCAGCAGTTCCATTCTAGCGGGAGGGAACATAAATACGCAGTATTTT. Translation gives CASSSILAGGNINTQYF.

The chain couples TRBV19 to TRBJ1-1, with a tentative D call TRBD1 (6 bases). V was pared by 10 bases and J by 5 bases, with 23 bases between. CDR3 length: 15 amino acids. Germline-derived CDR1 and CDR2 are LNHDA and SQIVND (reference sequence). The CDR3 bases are TGTGCCACCACTCCCGCGGGGGGCTTTGGTACTGAAGCTTTCTTT. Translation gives CATTPAGGFGTEAFF. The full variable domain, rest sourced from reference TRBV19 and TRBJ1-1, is DGGITQSPKYLFRKEGQNVTLSCEQNLNHDAMYWYRQDPGQGLRLIYYSQIVNDFQKGDIAEGYSVSREKKESFPLTVTSAQKNPTAFYLCATTPAGGFGTEAFFGQGTRLTVV.

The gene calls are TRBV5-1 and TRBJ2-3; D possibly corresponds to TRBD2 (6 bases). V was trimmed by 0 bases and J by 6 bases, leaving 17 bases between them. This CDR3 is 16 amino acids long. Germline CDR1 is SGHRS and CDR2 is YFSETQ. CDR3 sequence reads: CASSLGGAGITDTQYF. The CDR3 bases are TGCGCCAGCAGCTTGGGCGGGGCGGGGATCACGGATACGCAGTATTTT.

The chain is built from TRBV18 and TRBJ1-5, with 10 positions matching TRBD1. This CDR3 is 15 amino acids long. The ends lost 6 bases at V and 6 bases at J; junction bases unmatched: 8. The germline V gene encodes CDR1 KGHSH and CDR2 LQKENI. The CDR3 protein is CASSPNRDRGQPQHF. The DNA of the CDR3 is TGTGCCAGCTCCCCAAACCGGGACAGGGGTCAGCCCCAGCATTTT.

The CDR3 spells CASSRAVKGAYEQYF. In nucleotides, the CDR3 is TGTGCCAGCAGCCGGGCGGTAAAGGGGGCCTACGAGCAGTACTTC. The chain is built from TRBV6-5 and TRBJ2-7; D is possibly TRBD1 (6 bases). CDR1 is MNHEY, CDR2 SVGAGI, per germline. Trimming left V 6 bases short and J 2 bases short, with 17 bases between. The CDR3 totals 15 residues.

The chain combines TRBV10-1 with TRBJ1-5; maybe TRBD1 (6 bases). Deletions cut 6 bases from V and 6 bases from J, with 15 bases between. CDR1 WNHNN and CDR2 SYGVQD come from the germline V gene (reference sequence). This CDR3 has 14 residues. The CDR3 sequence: CASRSSGVGQPQHF. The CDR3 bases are TGCGCCAGCAGGTCTTCAGGGGTTGGTCAGCCCCAGCATTTT.

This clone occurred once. CDR3 sequence reads: CASSSPGTSGRNQETQYF. The DNA for the CDR3 is TGTGCCAGCAGTTCCCCCGGGACTAGCGGGAGGAATCAAGAGACCCAGTACTTC. This chain uses TRBV28 with TRBJ2-5, with 15 bases identical to TRBD2. The V segment lost 4 bases and the J segment 2 bases; nucleotides outside the gene matches: 8. Germline CDR1 reads MDHEN; CDR2 reads SYDVKM. This CDR3 has 18 residues. Looking up the rest from reference TRBV28 and TRBJ2-5 gives the full variable domain: DVKVTQSSRYLVKRTGEKVFLECVQDMDHENMFWYRQDPGLGLRLIYFSYDVKMKEKGDIPEGYSVSREKKERFSLILESASTNQTSMYLCASSSPGTSGRNQETQYFGPGTRLLVL.

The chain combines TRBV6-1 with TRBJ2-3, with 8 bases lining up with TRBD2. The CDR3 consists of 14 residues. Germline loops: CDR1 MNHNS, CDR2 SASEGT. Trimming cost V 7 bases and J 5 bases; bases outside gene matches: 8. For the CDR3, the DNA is TGTGCCAGCAACAGACGGGAGGGCGGAGATACGCAGTATTTT. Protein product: CASNRREGGDTQYF.

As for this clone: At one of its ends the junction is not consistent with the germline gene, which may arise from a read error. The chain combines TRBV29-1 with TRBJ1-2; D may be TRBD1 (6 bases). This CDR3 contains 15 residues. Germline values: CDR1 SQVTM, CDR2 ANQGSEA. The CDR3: CSVQEGGQQNYGYTF. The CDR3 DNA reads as TGCAGCGTTCAAGAGGGTGGACAGCAAAACTATGGCTACACCTTC.

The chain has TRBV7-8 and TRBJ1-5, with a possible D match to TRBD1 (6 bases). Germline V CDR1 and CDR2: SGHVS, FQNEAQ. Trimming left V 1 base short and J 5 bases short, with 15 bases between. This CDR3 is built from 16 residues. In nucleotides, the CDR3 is TGTGCCAGCAGCTTAGGGCAGGGGAGGGTTGATCAGCCCCAGCATTTT. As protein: CASSLGQGRVDQPQHF.

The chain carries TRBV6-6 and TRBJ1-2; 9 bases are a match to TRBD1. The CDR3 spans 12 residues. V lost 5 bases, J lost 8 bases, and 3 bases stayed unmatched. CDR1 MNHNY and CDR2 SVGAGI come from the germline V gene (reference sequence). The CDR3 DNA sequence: TGTGCCAGCAGTCCCGGGACAGGGGGCTACACCTTC. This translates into CASSPGTGGYTF.

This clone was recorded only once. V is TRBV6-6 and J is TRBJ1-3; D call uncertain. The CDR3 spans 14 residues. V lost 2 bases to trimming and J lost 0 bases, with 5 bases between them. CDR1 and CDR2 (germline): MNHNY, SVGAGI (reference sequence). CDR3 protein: CASSYPGSGNTIYF. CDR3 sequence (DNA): TGTGCCAGCAGTTACCCGGGCTCTGGAAACACCATATATTTT.

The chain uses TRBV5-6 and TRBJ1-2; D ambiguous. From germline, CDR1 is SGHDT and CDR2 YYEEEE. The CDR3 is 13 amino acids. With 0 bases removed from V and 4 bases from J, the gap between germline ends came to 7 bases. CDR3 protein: CASSLGESYGYTF. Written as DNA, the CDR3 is TGTGCCAGCAGCTTGGGGGAGAGCTATGGCTACACCTTC. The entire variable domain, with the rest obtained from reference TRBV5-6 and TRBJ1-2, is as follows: DAGVTQSPTHLIKTRGQQVTLRCSPKSGHDTVSWYQQALGQGPQFIFQYYEEEERQRGNFPDRFSGHQFPNYSSELNVNALLLGDSALYLCASSLGESYGYTFGSGTRLTVV.

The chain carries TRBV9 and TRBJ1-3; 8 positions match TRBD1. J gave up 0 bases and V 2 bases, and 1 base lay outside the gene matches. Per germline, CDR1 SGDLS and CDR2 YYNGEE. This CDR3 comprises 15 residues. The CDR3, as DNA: TGTGCCAGCAGCGTGACAGGGGCCTCTGGAAACACCATATATTTT. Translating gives CASSVTGASGNTIYF.

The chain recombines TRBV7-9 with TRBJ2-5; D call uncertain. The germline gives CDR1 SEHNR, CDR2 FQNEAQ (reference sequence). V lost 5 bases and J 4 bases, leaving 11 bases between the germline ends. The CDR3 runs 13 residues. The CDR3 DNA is TGTGCCAGCAGCCATGGGCATTTAGAGACCCAGTACTTC. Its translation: CASSHGHLETQYF.

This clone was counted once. The CDR3 sequence is CASSLRQGLGEQYF. CDR3 nucleotide sequence: TGTGCCAGCAGTTTAAGACAGGGGTTAGGCGAGCAGTACTTC. The V and J genes are TRBV27 and TRBJ2-7; TRBD1 aligns across 8 bases. With V trimmed by 2 bases and J by 6 bases, 6 bases remained unmatched. CDR1 is MNHEY, CDR2 SMNVEV, per germline (reference sequence). The CDR3 runs 14 residues.

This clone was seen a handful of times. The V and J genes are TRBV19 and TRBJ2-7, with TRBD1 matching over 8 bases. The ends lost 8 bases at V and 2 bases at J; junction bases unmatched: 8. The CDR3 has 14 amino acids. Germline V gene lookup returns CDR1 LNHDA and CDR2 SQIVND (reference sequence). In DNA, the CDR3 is TGTGCCAGTCAGACCCGACAGGGGACCTACGAGCAGTACTTC. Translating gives CASQTRQGTYEQYF.

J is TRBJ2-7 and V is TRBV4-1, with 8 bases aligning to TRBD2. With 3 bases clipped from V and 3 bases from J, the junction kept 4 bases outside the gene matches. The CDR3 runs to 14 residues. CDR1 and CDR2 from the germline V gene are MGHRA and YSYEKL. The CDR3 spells CASSHQRESYEQYF. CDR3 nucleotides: TGCGCCAGCAGCCATCAGCGGGAGAGCTACGAGCAGTACTTC.